This passage covers 22 T cell receptor beta chains from one sample sequenced in a study of blood T cells in healthy people across ages. For the second PCR, which ran for 7 to 11 cycles, a sample-barcoded 5' primer and a J-beta primer mix were used. TCRdb redid the calling of the 5' RACE reads with MiXCR, one entry per CDR3 protein. Among more than 1,400,000 distinct CDR3 sequences listed, roughly 45% were seen once. Sequenced material: blood. These TCRs come from a young woman in good health.

This clonotype was seen more than once but under ten times. This chain uses TRBV21-1 with TRBJ2-7; the D segment call TRBD1 is taken from the table without a DNA check. TRBV21-1 represents a pseudogene. The CDR3 runs 14 residues. The chain's CDR3 is CASSPPGAVYEQYF. As DNA, the CDR3 is TGTGCCAGCAGCCCTCCCGGGGCAGTCTACGAGCAGTACTTC.

This clonotype was seen only a few times. This rearrangement joins TRBV20-1 to TRBJ2-1, with 12 positions matching TRBD2. CDR3 size: 19 residues. In germline, CDR1 is DFQATT, CDR2 SNEGSKA (reference sequence). V lost 0 bases, J lost 5 bases, and 14 bases stayed unmatched. This chain's CDR3 is CSARDGRASGRALDNEQFF. In DNA form, the CDR3 reads TGCAGTGCTAGAGATGGAAGGGCTAGCGGGAGGGCACTCGACAATGAGCAGTTCTTC.

This clonotype was detected only once. The chain has TRBV4-1 and TRBJ2-1, with D possibly matching TRBD2 (5 bases). The CDR3 is 15 amino acids. V shed 5 bases and J shed 9 bases, with 20 bases lying between them. Per germline, CDR1 MGHRA and CDR2 YSYEKL. The CDR3 loop is CASSERVRETGEQFF. As DNA, the CDR3 is TGCGCCAGCAGCGAAAGGGTCCGGGAAACCGGTGAGCAGTTCTTC.

V and J are TRBV5-1 and TRBJ2-1; D might be TRBD1 (6 bases). This CDR3 is built from 18 residues. The V and J ends lost 2 bases and 8 bases respectively, with 26 bases between them. CDR1 is SGHRS and CDR2 is YFSETQ in the germline V gene. For the CDR3, the DNA is TGCGCCAGCAGCTTCGGGCCTGGTGACAGGAGTTTTATGGATGAGCAGTTCTTC. This gives the protein CASSFGPGDRSFMDEQFF.

In this sample, this clonotype turned up many times. The chain joins TRBV20-1 to TRBJ1-2; D not certain. CDR3 size: 13 residues. Germline assignment: CDR1 DFQATT and CDR2 SNEGSKA (reference sequence). V lost 6 bases and J 4 bases, leaving 15 bases between the germline ends. The CDR3 coding sequence is TGCAGTGCCAAAAGCCCCCCTTCCTATGGCTACACCTTC. Translated, it gives CSAKSPPSYGYTF.

The chain joins TRBV2 to TRBJ2-1, with 9 bases aligning to TRBD2. Germline trimming cut 6 bases from V and 3 bases from J; bases unmatched to any gene: 6. Looked up from germline, CDR1 is SNHLY and CDR2 is FYNNEI. The CDR3 is made up of 15 amino acids. The CDR3 nucleotides are TGTGCCAGCAGCGTAGCGGGAGTGTTCTACAATGAGCAGTTCTTC. Protein sequence: CASSVAGVFYNEQFF.

DNA for the CDR3: TGTGCCAGCCTGGGCGCACAGGGGTTCGAGCAGTACTTC. Amino acids: CASLGAQGFEQYF. The rearrangement uses TRBV12-3 or TRBV12-4 and TRBJ2-4, with 7 bases matching TRBD1. The end of the DNA aligns better with TRBJ2-7, so the J call may be wrong. The CDR3 extends over 13 amino acids.

The V call is TRBV2, the J call TRBJ2-4; D is possibly TRBD1 (6 bases). The germline gives CDR1 SNHLY, CDR2 FYNNEI. The CDR3 sequence is 13 residues long. The V gene lost 8 bases and the J gene lost 9 bases, with 17 bases spanning the gap. CDR3 sequence: CASGGGTGLIQYF. CDR3 sequence (DNA): TGTGCCAGCGGTGGGGGCACAGGCCTCATTCAGTACTTC.

The V call is TRBV18, the J call TRBJ1-6; D uncertain. V was trimmed by 1 base and J by 14 bases, leaving 12 bases between them. CDR3 length: 13 residues. Germline CDR1 and CDR2: KGHSH and LQKENI. The CDR3: CASSPRRVRTLHF. In nucleotides, the CDR3 is TGTGCCAGCTCACCACGAAGGGTACGCACCCTCCACTTT.

This clonotype was seen more than once but under ten times. This chain links TRBV29-1 with TRBJ1-2, with D perhaps matching TRBD1 (6 bases). CDR1 and CDR2 from the germline V gene are SQVTM and ANQGSEA. V lost 6 bases and J lost 1, with 15 bases in between. The CDR3 runs to 14 residues. CDR3: CSVVVTGFNYGYTF. CDR3 DNA sequence: TGCAGCGTCGTAGTAACAGGGTTTAACTATGGCTACACCTTC.

This clonotype was counted a few times. This chain joins TRBV28 and TRBJ2-7, with unresolved D. The germline V gene has CDR1 MDHEN and CDR2 SYDVKM. This CDR3 is built from 14 residues. Deletions cut 5 bases from V and 1 base from J, with 12 bases between. The CDR3 sequence: CASSVPYSSYEQYF. CDR3 in DNA: TGTGCCAGCAGTGTACCCTACTCTTCCTACGAGCAGTACTTC.

The chain combines TRBV28 with TRBJ2-3, with 11 bases that match TRBD1. This CDR3 has 16 amino acids. Germline V gene sequence: CDR1 MDHEN, CDR2 SYDVKM. With V trimmed by 6 bases and J by 4 bases, 9 bases remained unmatched. CDR3 residues: CASSPAGTGGSDTQYF. DNA of the CDR3: TGTGCCAGCAGCCCTGCCGGGACAGGGGGTTCAGATACGCAGTATTTT.

The chain couples TRBV20-1 to TRBJ2-1; unclear D gene. With the DNA end fitting TRBJ2-7 better, the J assignment may be wrong. This CDR3 spans 16 amino acids. Germline values: CDR1 DFQATT, CDR2 SNEGSKA (reference sequence). This CDR3 reads CSARVGIGPSYNEQYF. CDR3 nucleotides: TGCAGTGCTAGAGTAGGGATTGGGCCCTCCTACAATGAGCAGTACTTC.

The gene calls are TRBV7-8 and TRBJ1-5; 11 bases agree with TRBD1. This CDR3 is built from 16 residues. J lost 4 bases, V lost 3 bases, and 5 bases had no gene match. Germline CDR1 reads SGHVS; CDR2 reads FQNEAQ. CDR3 DNA sequence: TGTGCCAGCAGCTTTTCCGGACAGGGGGCGAATCAGCCCCAGCATTTT. Translation gives CASSFSGQGANQPQHF.

The V gene is TRBV6-1, the J gene TRBJ1-3; D perhaps matches TRBD1 (5 bases). Looked up from germline, CDR1 is MNHNS and CDR2 is SASEGT. V lost 6 bases, J lost 0 bases, and 18 bases lay in between. CDR3 size: 17 residues. CDR3 bases: TGTGCCAGCAGCCCCCGGGGGATCGGGTCCTCTGGAAACACCATATATTTT. This gives the protein CASSPRGIGSSGNTIYF.

This clonotype is a singleton in its sample. CDR3 DNA sequence: TGCAGTGGGACTGCCTCCTACAATGAGCAGTTCTTC. Amino acid sequence: CSGTASYNEQFF. The genes are TRBV20-1 and TRBJ2-1; TRBD2 is a possible D gene (5 bases). Germline values: CDR1 DFQATT, CDR2 SNEGSKA (reference sequence). The V end was cut by 7 bases, the J end by 0 bases, with 7 bases between. The CDR3 runs 12 residues.

This clonotype was counted at least ten times. The chain has TRBV7-2 and TRBJ2-4; the match to TRBD1 covers 9 bases. V shed 5 bases, J shed 1 base, and the junction held 3 bases outside the gene matches. The germline V gene encodes CDR1 SGHTA and CDR2 FQGNSA. This CDR3 region has 15 residues. CDR3 sequence (DNA): TGTGCCAGCAGCCCCGGACAGGGGGCCAAAAACATTCAGTACTTC. Amino acids: CASSPGQGAKNIQYF.

This clonotype was observed a single time. The chain carries TRBV6-1 and TRBJ2-6; D is undetermined. The germline CDR1 and CDR2 sequences are MNHNS and SASEGT. V lost 6 bases to trimming and J lost 1 base, with 16 bases between them. The CDR3 extends over 17 amino acids. CDR3 nucleotide sequence: TGTGCCAGCAGGAAGACACCATGGTTATCTGGGGCCAACGTCCTGACTTTC. This codes for CASRKTPWLSGANVLTF.

CDR3 in DNA: TGCGCCAGCAGCCTAGGACAGGGCTTGCAGACCCAGTACTTC. Its translation: CASSLGQGLQTQYF. This chain links TRBV5-1 with TRBJ2-5, with 8 bases lining up with TRBD1. J was trimmed by 6 bases and V by 4 bases; bases with no gene match: 8. The CDR3 runs to 14 residues. Germline V gene data show CDR1 as SGHRS and CDR2 as YFSETQ.

As for this clonotype: Germline is not matched at one junction end, which may reflect a read error. The chain is built from TRBV10-3 and TRBJ2-5; 7 bases fit TRBD2. The assigned J gene may be wrong: the sequence end matches TRBJ2-7 better. Germline V gives CDR1 ENHRY, CDR2 SYGVKD. CDR3 length: 14 residues. CDR3 nucleotides: TGTGTCATCAGTGAGACGAGACTAGCTTACGAGCAGTACTTC. Its translation: CVISETRLAYEQYF.

V gene TRBV12-3 or TRBV12-4 combines with J gene TRBJ2-7; TRBD2 matches 8 bases. The CDR3 has 15 residues. Losses at the gene ends were 5 bases for V and 4 bases for J; bases not matched to a gene: 10. Written as DNA, the CDR3 is TGTGCCAGCAGTCAGGGGCGGGAGGCCGTTTACGAGCAGTACTTC. Encoded protein: CASSQGREAVYEQYF.

The chain couples TRBV29-1 to TRBJ2-7, with unresolved D. With 5 bases removed from V and 0 bases from J, the gap between germline ends came to 11 bases. Germline V gene sequence: CDR1 SQVTM, CDR2 ANQGSEA. The CDR3 length is 13 residues. The CDR3 is CSVYPRNSYEQYF. In DNA, the CDR3 is TGCAGCGTTTATCCCAGGAACTCCTACGAGCAGTACTTC.